This TCR beta chain was sequenced during a study of OX40 agonist ivuxolimab in advanced cancers. On the study more broadly: The patients' treatment was ivuxolimab, an agonistic anti-OX40 (CD134) antibody. The patients received ivuxolimab by intravenous route every 2 weeks at 0.01 to 10 mg/kg.

Concerning this clone itself: The antigen is not known.

The protocol was immunoSEQ multiplex PCR, while the TCRdb copy is restricted to in-frame clones and leaves out a portion. The repertoire holds some 80,000 clones, with 70% to 85% as singletons. Germline CDR1 MDHEN, CDR2 SYDVKM. The ends lost 7 bases at V and 5 bases at J; junction bases unmatched: 7. The length of the CDR3 is 14 residues. Study-level findings and limits: Clonal expansion by week 6 occurred in CD4+ and CD8+ blood T cells (at 0.1 to 3.0 mg/kg).

Peripheral blood came from all dose cohorts at three timepoints. Specimen: CD4+ or CD8+ T cells sorted from blood, collected in a trial of the OX40 agonist ivuxolimab. The chain combines TRBV28 with TRBJ1-1, with 10 bases that match TRBD1. This clonotype was sampled from an adult with an advanced solid tumor such as melanoma, head and neck, liver or kidney cancer. The CDR3 nucleotides read TGTGCCAGCAAAACGGGACAGGGGAGAACTGAAGCTTTCTTT. Translating gives CASKTGQGRTEAFF.